This TCR beta chain was retrieved from a study of cytomegalovirus exposure and HLA in healthy donors. General study points: TCR sequences were mostly rare, though some public TCRs occurred in many donors.

This clone was seen more than once but under ten times. Its antigen remains unknown. In the PCR, 60 Vbeta and 13 Jbeta primers were used. The assay was immunoSEQ multiplex PCR, and TCRdb's table has in-frame clones only and misses some. The sample carries about 240,000 clones, 78% recorded once. Trimming left V 3 bases short and J 2 bases short, with 8 bases between. The CDR3 is made up of 13 amino acids. CDR1 and CDR2 from the germline V gene are ENHRY and SYGVKD. Material for sequencing was PBMCs. The chain combines TRBV10-3 with TRBJ2-7; a possible D gene is TRBD2 (6 bases). This receptor was identified in a boy aged 5 to 17 in good health and CMV-seronegative. The CDR3 DNA follows: TGTGCCATCAGTGATACTAGCCCCTACGAGCAGTACTTC. This gives the protein CAISDTSPYEQYF.